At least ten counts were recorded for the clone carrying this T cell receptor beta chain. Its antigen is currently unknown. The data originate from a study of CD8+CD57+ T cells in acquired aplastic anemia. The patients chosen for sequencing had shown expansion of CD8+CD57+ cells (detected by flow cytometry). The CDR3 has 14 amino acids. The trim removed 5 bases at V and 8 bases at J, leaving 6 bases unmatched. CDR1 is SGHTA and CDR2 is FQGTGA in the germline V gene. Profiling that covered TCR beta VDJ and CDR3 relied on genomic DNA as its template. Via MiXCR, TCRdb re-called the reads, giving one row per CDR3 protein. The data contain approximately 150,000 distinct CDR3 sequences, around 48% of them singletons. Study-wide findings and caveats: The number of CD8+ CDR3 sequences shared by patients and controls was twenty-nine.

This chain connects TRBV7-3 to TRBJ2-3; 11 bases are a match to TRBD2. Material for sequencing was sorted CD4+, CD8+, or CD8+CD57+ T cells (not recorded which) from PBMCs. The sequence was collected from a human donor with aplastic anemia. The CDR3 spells CASSPTSGDRTQYF. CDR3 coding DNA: TGTGCCAGCAGCCCGACTAGCGGGGACCGTACGCAGTATTTT.